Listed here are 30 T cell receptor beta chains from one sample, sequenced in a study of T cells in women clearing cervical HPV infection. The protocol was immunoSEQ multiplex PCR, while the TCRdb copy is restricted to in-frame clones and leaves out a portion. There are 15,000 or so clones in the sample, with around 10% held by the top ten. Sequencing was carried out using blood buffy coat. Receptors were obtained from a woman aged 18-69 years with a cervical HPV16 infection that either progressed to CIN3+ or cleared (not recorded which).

CDR3 in amino acids: CSARPPRTLLNYGYTF. The sequenced CDR3 bases are TGCAGTGCTAGACCACCCAGAACCCTCCTTAACTATGGC. V is TRBV20-1 and J is TRBJ1-2; D gene ambiguous. The read terminates 3 residues ahead of where the CDR3 ends, so the germline J gene completes it. Germline CDR1 is DFQATT and CDR2 is SNEGSKA (reference sequence). The CDR3 is made up of 16 amino acids. Trimming cost V 2 bases and J 1 base, with 17 bases left between them.

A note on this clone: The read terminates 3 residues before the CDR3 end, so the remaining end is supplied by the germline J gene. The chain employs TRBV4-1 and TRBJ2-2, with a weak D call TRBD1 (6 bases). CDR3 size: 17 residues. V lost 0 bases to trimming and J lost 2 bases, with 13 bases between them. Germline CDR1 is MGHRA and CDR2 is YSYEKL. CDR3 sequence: CASSQDGAGANTGELFF. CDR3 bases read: TGCGCCAGCAGCCAAGATGGGGCAGGGGCTAACACCGGGGAG.

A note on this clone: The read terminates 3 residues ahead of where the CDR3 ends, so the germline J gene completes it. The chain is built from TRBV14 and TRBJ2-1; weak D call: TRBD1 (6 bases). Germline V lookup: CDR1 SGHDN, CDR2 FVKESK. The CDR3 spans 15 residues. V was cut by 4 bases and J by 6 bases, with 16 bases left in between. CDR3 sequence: CASSLSVLQGNEQFF. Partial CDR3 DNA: TGTGCCAGCAGCCTATCTGTCCTACAGGGCAATGAG.

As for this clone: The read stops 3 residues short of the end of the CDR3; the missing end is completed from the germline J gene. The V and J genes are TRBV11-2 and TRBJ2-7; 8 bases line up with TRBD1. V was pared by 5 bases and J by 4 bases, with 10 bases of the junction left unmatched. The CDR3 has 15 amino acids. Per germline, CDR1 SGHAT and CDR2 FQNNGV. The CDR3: CASSPRPDREYEQYF. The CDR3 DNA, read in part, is TGTGCCAGCAGCCCCCGGCCGGACAGGGAATACGAG.

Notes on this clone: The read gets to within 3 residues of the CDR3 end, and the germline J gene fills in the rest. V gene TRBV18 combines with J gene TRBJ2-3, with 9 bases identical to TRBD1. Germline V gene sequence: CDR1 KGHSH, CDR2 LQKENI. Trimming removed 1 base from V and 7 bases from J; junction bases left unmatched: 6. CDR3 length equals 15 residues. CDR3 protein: CASSPRGQGRHTQYF. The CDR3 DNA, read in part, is TGTGCCAGCTCACCACGGGGACAGGGAAGACATACG.

The sequenced CDR3 bases are TGTGCCAGCAGCTTCTCTTCCTACGAG. It is translated as CASSFSSYE. The CDR3 as a whole reads CASSFSSYEQYF. V is TRBV7-9 and J is TRBJ2-7; D is uncertain. The read stops 3 residues short of the end of the CDR3; the missing end is completed from the germline J gene. The germline CDR1 and CDR2 sequences are SEHNR and FQNEAQ (reference sequence). The CDR3 is 12 amino acids. Trimming shortened V by 3 bases and J by 1 base, and 4 bases separated the two germline ends.

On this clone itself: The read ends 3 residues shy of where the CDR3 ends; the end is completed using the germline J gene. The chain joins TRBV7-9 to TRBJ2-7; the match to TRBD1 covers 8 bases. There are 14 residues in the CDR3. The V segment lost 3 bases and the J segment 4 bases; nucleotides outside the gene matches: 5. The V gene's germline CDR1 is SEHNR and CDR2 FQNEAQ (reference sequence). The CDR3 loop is CASSFRQGIYEQYF. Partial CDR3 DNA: TGTGCCAGCAGCTTCCGACAGGGGATATACGAG.

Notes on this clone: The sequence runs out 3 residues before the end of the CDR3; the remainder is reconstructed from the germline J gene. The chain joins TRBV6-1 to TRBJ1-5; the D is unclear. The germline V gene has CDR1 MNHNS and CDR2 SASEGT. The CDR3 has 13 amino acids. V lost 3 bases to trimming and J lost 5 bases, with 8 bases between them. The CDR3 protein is CASSDRRDQPQHF. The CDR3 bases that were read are TGTGCCAGCAGTGACAGGAGAGATCAGCCC.

The CDR3 DNA, read in part, is TGTGCCTGGAAGTGGGGTGCCTTCGGAGGGCCCATTAAAGGGGCGTCAAACTATGGC. This encodes CAWKWGAFGGPIKGASNYG. The full CDR3 protein is CAWKWGAFGGPIKGASNYGYTF. The chain uses TRBV30 and TRBJ1-2, with TRBD1 as a possible D gene (5 bases). The CDR3 end lies 3 residues beyond the end of the read and is filled in from the germline J gene. CDR3 length: 22 amino acids. The germline V and J ends were trimmed by 4 bases and 2 bases, with 38 bases remaining between them. In germline, CDR1 is GTSNPN, CDR2 SVGIG (reference sequence).

The covered CDR3 bases are TGCAGTGCTAGGCCGGGACAGGGGGCTTCACCC. It is translated as CSARPGQGASP. The full CDR3 protein is CSARPGQGASPLHF. The V gene is TRBV20-1, the J gene TRBJ1-6, with TRBD1 identical over 12 bases. The sequence runs out 3 residues before the end of the CDR3; the remainder is reconstructed from the germline J gene. The V gene's germline CDR1 is DFQATT and CDR2 SNEGSKA (reference sequence). The V segment lost 3 bases and the J segment 9 bases; nucleotides outside the gene matches: 3. This CDR3 region has 14 residues.

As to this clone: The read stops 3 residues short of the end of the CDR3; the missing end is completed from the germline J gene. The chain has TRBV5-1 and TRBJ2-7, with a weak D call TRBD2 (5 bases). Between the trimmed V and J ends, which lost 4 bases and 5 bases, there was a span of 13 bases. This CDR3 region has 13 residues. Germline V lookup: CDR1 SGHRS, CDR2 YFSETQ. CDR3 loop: CASSTTPRDEQYF. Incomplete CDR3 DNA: TGCGCCAGCAGCACCACGCCGAGGGACGAG.

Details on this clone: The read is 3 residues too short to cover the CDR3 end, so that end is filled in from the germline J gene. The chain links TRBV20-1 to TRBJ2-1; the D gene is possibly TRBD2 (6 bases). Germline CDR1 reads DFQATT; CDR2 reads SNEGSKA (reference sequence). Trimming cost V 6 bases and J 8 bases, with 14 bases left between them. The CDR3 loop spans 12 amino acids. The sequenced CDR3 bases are TGCAGTGCAACCCGCCCGGGGGATGAG. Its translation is CSATRPGDE. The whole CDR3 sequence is CSATRPGDEQFF.

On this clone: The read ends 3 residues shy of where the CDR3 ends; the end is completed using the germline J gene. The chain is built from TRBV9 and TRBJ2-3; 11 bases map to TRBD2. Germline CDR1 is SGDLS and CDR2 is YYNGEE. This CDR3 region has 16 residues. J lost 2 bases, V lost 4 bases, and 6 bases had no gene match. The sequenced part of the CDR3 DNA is TGTGCCAGCAGCCCTGGGACTAGCGGTTTCACAGATACG. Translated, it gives CASSPGTSGFTDT. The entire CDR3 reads CASSPGTSGFTDTQYF.

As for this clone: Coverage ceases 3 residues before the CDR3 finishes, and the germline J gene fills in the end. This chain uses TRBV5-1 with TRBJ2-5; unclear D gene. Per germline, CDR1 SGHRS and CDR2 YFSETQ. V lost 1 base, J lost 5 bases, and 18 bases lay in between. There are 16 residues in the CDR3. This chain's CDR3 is CASSLMADTRRETQYF. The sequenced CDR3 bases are TGCGCCAGCAGCTTGATGGCCGATACCCGGCGGGAGACC.

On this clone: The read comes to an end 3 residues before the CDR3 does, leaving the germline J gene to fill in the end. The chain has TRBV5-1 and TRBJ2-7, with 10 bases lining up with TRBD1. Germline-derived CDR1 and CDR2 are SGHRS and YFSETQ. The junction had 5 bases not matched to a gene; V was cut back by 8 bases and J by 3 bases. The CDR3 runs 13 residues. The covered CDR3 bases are TGCGCCAGTGGGCGGACAGGGGGCTACGAG. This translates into CASGRTGGYE. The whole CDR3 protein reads CASGRTGGYEQYF.

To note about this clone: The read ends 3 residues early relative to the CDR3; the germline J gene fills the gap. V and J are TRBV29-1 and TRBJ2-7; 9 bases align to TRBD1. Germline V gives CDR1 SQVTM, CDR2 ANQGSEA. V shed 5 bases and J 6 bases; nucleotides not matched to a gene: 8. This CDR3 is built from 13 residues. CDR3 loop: CSVQQGAGGEQYF. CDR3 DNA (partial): TGCAGCGTTCAACAGGGGGCGGGTGGCGAG.

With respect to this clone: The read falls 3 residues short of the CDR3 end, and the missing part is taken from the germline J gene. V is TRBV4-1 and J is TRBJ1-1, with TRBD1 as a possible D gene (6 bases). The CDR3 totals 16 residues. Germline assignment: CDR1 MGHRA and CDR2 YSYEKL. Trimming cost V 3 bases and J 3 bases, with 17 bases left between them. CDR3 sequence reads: CASSHGYQEGDTEAFF. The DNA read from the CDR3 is TGCGCCAGCAGCCACGGATACCAAGAGGGGGACACTGAA.

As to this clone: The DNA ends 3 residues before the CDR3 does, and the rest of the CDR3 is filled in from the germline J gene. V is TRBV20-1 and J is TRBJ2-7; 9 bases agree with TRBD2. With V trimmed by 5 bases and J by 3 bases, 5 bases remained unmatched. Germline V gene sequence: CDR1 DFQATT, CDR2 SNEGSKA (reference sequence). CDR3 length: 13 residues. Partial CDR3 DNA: TGCAGTGCTGAATATAGCGGGAGCTACGAG. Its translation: CSAEYSGSYE. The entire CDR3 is CSAEYSGSYEQYF.

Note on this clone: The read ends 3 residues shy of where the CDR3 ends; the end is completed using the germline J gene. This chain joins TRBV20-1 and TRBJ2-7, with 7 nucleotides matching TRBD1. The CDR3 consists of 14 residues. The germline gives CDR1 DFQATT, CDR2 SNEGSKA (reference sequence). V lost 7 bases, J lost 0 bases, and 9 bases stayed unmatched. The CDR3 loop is CSVRDSGLSYEQYF. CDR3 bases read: TGCAGTGTTCGGGACAGTGGACTCTCCTACGAG.

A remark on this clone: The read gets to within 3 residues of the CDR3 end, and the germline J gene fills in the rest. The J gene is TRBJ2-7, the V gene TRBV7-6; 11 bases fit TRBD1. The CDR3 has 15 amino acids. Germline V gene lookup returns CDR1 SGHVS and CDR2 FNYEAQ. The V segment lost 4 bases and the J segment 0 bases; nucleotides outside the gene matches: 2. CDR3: CASSSGTGGSYEQYF. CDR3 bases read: TGTGCCAGCAGCTCCGGGACAGGGGGCTCCTACGAG.

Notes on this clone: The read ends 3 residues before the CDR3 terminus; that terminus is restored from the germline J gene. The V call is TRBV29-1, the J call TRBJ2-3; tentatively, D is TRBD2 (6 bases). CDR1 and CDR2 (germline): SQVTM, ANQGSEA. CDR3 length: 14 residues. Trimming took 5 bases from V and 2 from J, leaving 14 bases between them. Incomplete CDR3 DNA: TGCAGCGTTCCCGGACTATTACACACAGATACG. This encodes CSVPGLLHTDT. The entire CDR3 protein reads CSVPGLLHTDTQYF.

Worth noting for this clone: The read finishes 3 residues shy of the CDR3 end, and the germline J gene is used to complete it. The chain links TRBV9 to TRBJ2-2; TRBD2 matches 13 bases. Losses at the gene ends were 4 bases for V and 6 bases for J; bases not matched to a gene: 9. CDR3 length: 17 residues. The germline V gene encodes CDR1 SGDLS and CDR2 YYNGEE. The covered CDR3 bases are TGTGCCAGCAGCAGAGGACTAGCGGGGGCTGTCCCCGGGGAG. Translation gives CASSRGLAGAVPGE. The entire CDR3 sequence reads CASSRGLAGAVPGELFF.

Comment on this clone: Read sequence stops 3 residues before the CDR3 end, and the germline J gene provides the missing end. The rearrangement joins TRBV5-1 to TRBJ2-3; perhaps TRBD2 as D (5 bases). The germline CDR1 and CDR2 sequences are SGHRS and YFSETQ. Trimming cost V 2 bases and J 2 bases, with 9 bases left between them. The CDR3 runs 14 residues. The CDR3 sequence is CASSFGLATDTQYF. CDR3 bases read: TGCGCCAGCAGCTTTGGACTCGCCACAGATACG.

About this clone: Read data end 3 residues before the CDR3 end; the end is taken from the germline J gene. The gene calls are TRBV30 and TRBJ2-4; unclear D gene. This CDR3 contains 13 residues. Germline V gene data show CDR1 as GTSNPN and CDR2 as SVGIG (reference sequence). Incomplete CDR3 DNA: TGTGCCTGGAGTGCCCTCCTCGAAGGGTTT. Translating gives CAWSALLEGF. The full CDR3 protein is CAWSALLEGFQYF.

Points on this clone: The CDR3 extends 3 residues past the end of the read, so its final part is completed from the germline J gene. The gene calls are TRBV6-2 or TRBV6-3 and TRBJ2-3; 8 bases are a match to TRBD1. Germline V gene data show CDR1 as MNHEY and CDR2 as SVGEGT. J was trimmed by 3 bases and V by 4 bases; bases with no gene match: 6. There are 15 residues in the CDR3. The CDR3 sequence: CASSWRQGRTDTQYF. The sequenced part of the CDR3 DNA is TGTGCCAGCAGTTGGAGACAGGGGAGGACAGATACG.

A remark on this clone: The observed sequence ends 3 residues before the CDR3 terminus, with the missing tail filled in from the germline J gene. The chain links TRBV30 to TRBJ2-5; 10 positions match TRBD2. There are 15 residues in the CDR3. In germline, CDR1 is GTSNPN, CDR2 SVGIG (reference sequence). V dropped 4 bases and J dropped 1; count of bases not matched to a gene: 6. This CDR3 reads CAWNGASGGQETQYF. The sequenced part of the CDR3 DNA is TGTGCCTGGAATGGTGCTAGCGGGGGCCAAGAGACC.

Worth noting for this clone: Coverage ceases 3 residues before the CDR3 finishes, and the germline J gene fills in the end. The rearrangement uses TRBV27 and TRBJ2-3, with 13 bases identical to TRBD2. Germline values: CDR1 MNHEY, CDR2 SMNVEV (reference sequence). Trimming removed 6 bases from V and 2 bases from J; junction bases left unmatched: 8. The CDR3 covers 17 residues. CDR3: CASRPRLAGGHTDTQYF. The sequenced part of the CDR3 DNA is TGTGCCAGCAGACCTCGACTAGCGGGAGGACACACAGATACG.

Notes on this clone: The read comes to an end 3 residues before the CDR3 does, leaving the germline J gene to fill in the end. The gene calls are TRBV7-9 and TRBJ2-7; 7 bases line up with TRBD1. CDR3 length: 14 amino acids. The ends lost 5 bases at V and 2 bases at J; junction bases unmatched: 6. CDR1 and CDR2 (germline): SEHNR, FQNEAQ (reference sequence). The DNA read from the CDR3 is TGTGCCAGCAGCCGTGGACAGGCCGCCTACGAG. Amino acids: CASSRGQAAYE. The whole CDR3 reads CASSRGQAAYEQYF.

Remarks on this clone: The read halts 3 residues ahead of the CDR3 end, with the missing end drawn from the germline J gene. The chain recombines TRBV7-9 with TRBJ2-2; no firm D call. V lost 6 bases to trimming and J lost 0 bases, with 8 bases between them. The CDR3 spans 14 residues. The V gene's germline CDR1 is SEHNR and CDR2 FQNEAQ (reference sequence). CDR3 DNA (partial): TGTGCCAGCAGACCAACTCCGAACACCGGGGAG. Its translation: CASRPTPNTGE. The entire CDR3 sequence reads CASRPTPNTGELFF.

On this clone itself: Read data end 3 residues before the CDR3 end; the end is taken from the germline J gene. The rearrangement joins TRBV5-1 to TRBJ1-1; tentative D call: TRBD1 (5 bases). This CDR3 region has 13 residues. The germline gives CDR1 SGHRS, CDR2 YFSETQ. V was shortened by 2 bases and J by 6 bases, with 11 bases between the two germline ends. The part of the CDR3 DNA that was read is TGCGCCAGCAGCTTCAGGGATGGAGCTGAA. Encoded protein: CASSFRDGAE. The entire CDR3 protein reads CASSFRDGAEAFF.